One sample yielded the 19 T cell receptor beta chains listed below, sequenced in a study of technical replicates of blood from a handful of donors. TCRdb's copy holds only in-frame clones and misses some; the assay was immunoSEQ multiplex PCR. The profile covers 60,000 to 90,000 clones, with around 97% appearing a single time and 0.2% to 0.25% taken by the ten largest. The sequenced sample consisted of T cells isolated from PBMCs. The receptors derive from a human donor in good health.

V is TRBV6-1 and J is TRBJ1-2; tentative D call: TRBD1 (6 bases). The CDR3 is made up of 16 amino acids. Per germline, CDR1 MNHNS and CDR2 SASEGT. Trimming left V 1 base short and J 5 bases short, with 17 bases between. The CDR3 region is CASSEEQGLMAYGYTF. In DNA, the CDR3 is TGTGCCAGCAGTGAAGAACAGGGTCTCATGGCTTATGGCTACACCTTC.

The V gene is TRBV5-1, the J gene TRBJ2-1; 11 bases match TRBD1. The V segment lost 4 bases and the J segment 2 bases; nucleotides outside the gene matches: 8. Germline CDR1 reads SGHRS; CDR2 reads YFSETQ. This CDR3 is built from 17 residues. In DNA, the CDR3 is TGCGCCAGCAGCGCGGGACAGGGGGGCACTGCCTACAATGAGCAGTTCTTC. Translated: CASSAGQGGTAYNEQFF. The full variable domain, in which reference TRBV5-1 and TRBJ2-1 provide the parts outside the CDR3, is KAGVTQTPRYLIKTRGQQVTLSCSPISGHRSVSWYQQTPGQGLQFLFEYFSETQRNKGNFPGRFSGRQFSNSRSEMNVSTLELGDSALYLCASSAGQGGTAYNEQFFGPGTRLTVL.

V usage is TRBV11-3 and J usage is TRBJ1-1; no definite D call. Germline loops: CDR1 SGHNT, CDR2 YENEEA. Trimming shortened V by 5 bases and J by 7 bases, and 8 bases separated the two germline ends. The CDR3 extends over 11 amino acids. CDR3 coding DNA: TGTGCCAGCAGCCAGCGAAGTGAAGCTTTCTTT. The encoded protein is CASSQRSEAFF.

The chain links TRBV6-5 to TRBJ1-1; possibly TRBD1 for D (5 bases). The germline CDR1 and CDR2 sequences are MNHEY and SVGAGI. This CDR3 spans 14 amino acids. V lost 4 bases to trimming and J lost 0 bases, with 9 bases between them. CDR3 sequence reads: CASSLGPMNTEAFF. CDR3 DNA sequence: TGTGCCAGCAGTTTGGGGCCGATGAACACTGAAGCTTTCTTT.

The chain has TRBV30 and TRBJ1-4; perhaps TRBD1 as D (6 bases). The V end was cut by 7 bases, the J end by 8 bases, with 23 bases between. The CDR3 sequence is 15 residues long. The germline V gene encodes CDR1 GTSNPN and CDR2 SVGIG (reference sequence). The DNA of the CDR3 is TGTGCCTTCCGCGGACAGCGGTTACTTGGAGAAAAACTGTTTTTT. Residues: CAFRGQRLLGEKLFF.

J is TRBJ2-7 and V is TRBV6-5, with D possibly being TRBD2 (5 bases). V lost 7 bases and J lost 6, with 19 bases in between. The CDR3 contains 14 residues. Germline-derived CDR1 and CDR2 are MNHEY and SVGAGI. This chain's CDR3 is CASTVPGIDGEQYF. The CDR3 DNA is TGTGCCAGCACTGTACCGGGGATCGACGGCGAGCAGTACTTC.

This clone was detected a few times. V gene TRBV7-2 combines with J gene TRBJ2-7; D might be TRBD1 (6 bases). With 5 bases removed from V and 0 bases from J, the gap between germline ends came to 14 bases. From germline, CDR1 is SGHTA and CDR2 FQGNSA. The CDR3 has 15 residues. The CDR3 loop reads CASSPQTGSSYEQYF. The CDR3 DNA reads as TGTGCCAGCAGCCCGCAGACAGGAAGCTCCTACGAGCAGTACTTC. Full variable domain (remainder filled in from reference TRBV7-2 and TRBJ2-7): GAGVSQSPSNKVTEKGKDVELRCDPISGHTALYWYRQSLGQGLEFLIYFQGNSAPDKSGLPSDRFSAERTGGSVSTLTIQRTQQEDSAVYLCASSPQTGSSYEQYFGPGTRLTVT.

This clone showed up just a few times. This sequence joins TRBV13 and TRBJ1-4; 9 nucleotides line up with TRBD1. From germline, CDR1 is PRHDT and CDR2 FYEKMQ (reference sequence). The length of the CDR3 is 17 residues. Unmatched junction bases numbered 13, after V lost 5 bases and J lost 6 bases. CDR3: CASSATPYRDRDEKLFF. The DNA of the CDR3 is TGTGCCAGCAGCGCAACGCCTTACCGGGACAGGGATGAAAAACTGTTTTTT.

The gene calls are TRBV19 and TRBJ2-5; no clear D gene. The CDR3 loop spans 13 amino acids. CDR1 and CDR2 from the germline V gene are LNHDA and SQIVND (reference sequence). Between the trimmed V and J ends, which lost 7 bases and 5 bases, there was a span of 14 bases. The CDR3 loop reads CASKADQRETQYF. The CDR3, as DNA: TGTGCCAGTAAGGCCGACCAGAGGGAGACCCAGTACTTC.

CDR3 sequence reads: CAGRGGLNTGELFF. The CDR3 region has the DNA TGTGCTGGTCGCGGGGGATTAAACACCGGGGAGCTGTTTTTT. The chain combines TRBV28 with TRBJ2-2; 7 bases map to TRBD2. The germline CDR1 and CDR2 sequences are MDHEN and SYDVKM. This CDR3 comprises 14 residues.

The chain carries TRBV7-9 and TRBJ2-7; the D is unclear. The germline V gene has CDR1 SEHNR and CDR2 FQNEAQ (reference sequence). The V and J ends lost 1 base and 5 bases respectively, with 15 bases between them. This CDR3 contains 15 residues. The CDR3 loop reads CASSLDFSFGDEQYF. In DNA, the CDR3 is TGTGCCAGCAGCTTAGATTTTTCGTTCGGAGACGAGCAGTACTTC.

This chain links TRBV6-6 with TRBJ1-4; weak D call: TRBD1 (5 bases). CDR1 and CDR2 (germline): MNHNY, SVGAGI (reference sequence). The CDR3 contains 11 residues. The V and J ends lost 11 bases and 8 bases respectively, with 12 bases between them. The CDR3 here is CASGRGEKLFF. The CDR3, as DNA: TGTGCCTCAGGGAGGGGAGAAAAACTGTTTTTT.

The rearrangement joins TRBV4-2 to TRBJ1-2; TRBD1 agrees at 10 bases. Trimming took 5 bases from V and 3 from J; bases not matched to a gene: 12. This CDR3 has 17 amino acids. Germline CDR1 reads LGHNA; CDR2 reads YNFKEQ. In DNA form, the CDR3 reads TGTGCCAGCAGCGGCCGACAGGGGGCGCGTGATTACTATGGCTACACCTTC. This gives the protein CASSGRQGARDYYGYTF.

This chain links TRBV2 with TRBJ1-1; 7 nucleotides match TRBD1. Germline CDR1 and CDR2: SNHLY and FYNNEI. The CDR3 consists of 11 residues. Unmatched junction bases numbered 7, after V lost 11 bases and J lost 7 bases. The CDR3: CAVTRGNEAFF. In DNA form, the CDR3 reads TGTGCCGTCACCAGGGGGAATGAAGCTTTCTTT.

The J gene is TRBJ2-5, the V gene TRBV6-1; 8 positions match TRBD2. V was pared by 9 bases and J by 7 bases, with 10 bases of the junction left unmatched. CDR1 MNHNS and CDR2 SASEGT come from the germline V gene. This CDR3 has 13 amino acids. The CDR3 region is CARGLGGGTTQYF. CDR3 nucleotides: TGTGCCAGGGGGCTGGGCGGGGGGACGACCCAGTACTTC.

The V gene is TRBV11-3, the J gene TRBJ1-1, with a weak D call TRBD1 (6 bases). V was shortened by 6 bases and J by 0 bases, with 11 bases between the two germline ends. Germline values: CDR1 SGHNT, CDR2 YENEEA. The CDR3 is 14 residues long. The CDR3 spells CASRSRDMNTEAFF. In DNA form, the CDR3 reads TGTGCCAGCAGGAGCCGGGACATGAACACTGAAGCTTTCTTT.

This clone was detected once. The chain is built from TRBV10-1 and TRBJ2-7, with TRBD2 as a possible D gene (5 bases). Germline V lookup: CDR1 WNHNN, CDR2 SYGVQD (reference sequence). CDR3 length: 11 amino acids. V gave up 6 bases and J gave up 5 bases, with 8 bases separating them. The CDR3 region is CASRTTDEQYF. In nucleotides, the CDR3 is TGCGCCAGCAGGACTACTGACGAGCAGTACTTC.

The chain recombines TRBV2 with TRBJ1-1, with D uncertain. From germline, CDR1 is SNHLY and CDR2 FYNNEI. The CDR3 consists of 13 residues. Trimming stripped 5 bases from V and 2 bases from J, with 9 bases between. In DNA form, the CDR3 reads TGTGCCAGCAGTCCCACAGTAAACACTGAAGCTTTCTTT. Its protein is CASSPTVNTEAFF.

The chain is built from TRBV2 and TRBJ2-1; maybe TRBD1 (6 bases). The length of the CDR3 is 19 residues. Germline V gives CDR1 SNHLY, CDR2 FYNNEI. V was clipped by 4 bases and J by 0 bases, with 22 bases between them. DNA for the CDR3: TGTGCCAGCAGTGTGACCCAGGGGCACAGTCTAGACTCCTACAATGAGCAGTTCTTC. It specifies CASSVTQGHSLDSYNEQFF.